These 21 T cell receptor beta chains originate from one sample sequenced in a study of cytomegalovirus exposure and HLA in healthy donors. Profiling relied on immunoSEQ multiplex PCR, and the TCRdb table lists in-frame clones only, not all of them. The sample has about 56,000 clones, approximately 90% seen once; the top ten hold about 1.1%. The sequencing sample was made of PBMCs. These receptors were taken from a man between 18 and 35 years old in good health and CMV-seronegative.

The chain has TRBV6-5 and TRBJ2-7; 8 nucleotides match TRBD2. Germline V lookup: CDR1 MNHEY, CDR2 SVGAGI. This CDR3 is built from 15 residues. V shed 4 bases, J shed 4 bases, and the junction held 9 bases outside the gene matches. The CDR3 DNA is TGTGCCAGCAGTTTATTAGCGGGAACTGCGTACGAGCAGTACTTC. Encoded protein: CASSLLAGTAYEQYF.

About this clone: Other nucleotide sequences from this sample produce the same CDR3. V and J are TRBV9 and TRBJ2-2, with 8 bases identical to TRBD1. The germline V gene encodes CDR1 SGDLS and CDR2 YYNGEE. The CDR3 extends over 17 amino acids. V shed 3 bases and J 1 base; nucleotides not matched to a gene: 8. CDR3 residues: CASSGHPGQGNTGELFF. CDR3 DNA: TGTGCCAGCAGCGGACACCCAGGACAGGGGAACACCGGGGAGCTGTTTTTT.

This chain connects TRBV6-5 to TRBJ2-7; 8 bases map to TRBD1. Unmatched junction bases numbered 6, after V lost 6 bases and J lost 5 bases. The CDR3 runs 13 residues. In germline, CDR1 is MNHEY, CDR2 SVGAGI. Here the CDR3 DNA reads TGTGCCAGCAGGGGGACAGGATGGCACGAGCAGTACTTC. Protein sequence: CASRGTGWHEQYF.

CDR3 amino acids: CATSRNLGLAGYEQYF. The CDR3 DNA reads TGTGCCACCAGCAGGAATCTAGGACTAGCGGGATACGAGCAGTACTTC. This sequence joins TRBV15 and TRBJ2-7; 12 bases agree with TRBD2. The CDR3 extends over 16 amino acids. CDR1 LNHNV and CDR2 YYDKDF come from the germline V gene (reference sequence). The V segment lost 3 bases and the J segment 4 bases; nucleotides outside the gene matches: 7.

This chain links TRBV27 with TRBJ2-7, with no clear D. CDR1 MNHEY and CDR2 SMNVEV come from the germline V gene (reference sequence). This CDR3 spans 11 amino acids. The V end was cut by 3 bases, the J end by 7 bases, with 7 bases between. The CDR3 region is CASSLYGEQYF. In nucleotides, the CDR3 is TGTGCCAGCAGTTTGTACGGGGAGCAGTACTTC.

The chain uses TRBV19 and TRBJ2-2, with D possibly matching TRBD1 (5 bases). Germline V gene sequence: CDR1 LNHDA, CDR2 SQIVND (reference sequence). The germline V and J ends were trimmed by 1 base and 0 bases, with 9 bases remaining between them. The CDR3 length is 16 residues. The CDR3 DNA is TGTGCCAGTAGTATAGCCACAGGCGCGAACACCGGGGAGCTGTTTTTT. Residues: CASSIATGANTGELFF.

The CDR3 coding sequence is TGTGCCAGCAGTTACTTCAAGACCCCCGGGAGCGAGCAGTACTTC. Protein sequence: CASSYFKTPGSEQYF. The rearrangement links TRBV6-5 to TRBJ2-7, with D tentatively TRBD2 (6 bases). Germline-derived CDR1 and CDR2 are MNHEY and SVGAGI. The CDR3 totals 15 residues. The V and J ends lost 1 base and 6 bases respectively, with 16 bases between them.

The CDR3 reads CASSDSLGQGAPGNTIYF. In DNA form, the CDR3 reads TGTGCCAGCAGTGACTCGCTGGGACAGGGGGCGCCAGGAAACACCATATATTTT. V usage is TRBV6-4 and J usage is TRBJ1-3; 12 bases map to TRBD1. The V and J ends lost 0 bases and 4 bases, in that order; junction bases with no gene match: 7. Germline values: CDR1 MRHNA, CDR2 SNTAGT. The CDR3 extends over 18 amino acids.

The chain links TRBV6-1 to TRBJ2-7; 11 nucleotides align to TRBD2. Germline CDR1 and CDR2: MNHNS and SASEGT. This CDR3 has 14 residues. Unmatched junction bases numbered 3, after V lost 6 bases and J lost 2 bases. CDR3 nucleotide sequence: TGTGCCAGCAGACTAGCGGGGGTGCCCTACGAGCAGTACTTC. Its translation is CASRLAGVPYEQYF.

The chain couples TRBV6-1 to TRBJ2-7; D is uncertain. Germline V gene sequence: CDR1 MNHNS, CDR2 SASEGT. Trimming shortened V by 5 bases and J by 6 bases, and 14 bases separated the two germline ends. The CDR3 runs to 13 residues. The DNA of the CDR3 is TGTGCCAGCAGTCGTGACAAAGAAAGCGAGCAGTACTTC. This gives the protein CASSRDKESEQYF.

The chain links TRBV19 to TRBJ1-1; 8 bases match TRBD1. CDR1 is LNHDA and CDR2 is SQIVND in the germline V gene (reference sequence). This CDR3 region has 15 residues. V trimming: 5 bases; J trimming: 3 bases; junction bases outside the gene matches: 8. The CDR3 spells CASSQGAVGDTEAFF. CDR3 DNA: TGTGCCAGTAGTCAGGGGGCTGTTGGGGACACTGAAGCTTTCTTT.

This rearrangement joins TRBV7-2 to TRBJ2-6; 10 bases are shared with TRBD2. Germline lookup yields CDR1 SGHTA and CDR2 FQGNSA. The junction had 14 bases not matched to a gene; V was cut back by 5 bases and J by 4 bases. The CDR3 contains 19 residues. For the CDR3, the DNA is TGTGCCAGCAGCCCTTTGTCTAGCGGGAGATTTGCCGGGGCCAACGTCCTGACTTTC. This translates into CASSPLSSGRFAGANVLTF.

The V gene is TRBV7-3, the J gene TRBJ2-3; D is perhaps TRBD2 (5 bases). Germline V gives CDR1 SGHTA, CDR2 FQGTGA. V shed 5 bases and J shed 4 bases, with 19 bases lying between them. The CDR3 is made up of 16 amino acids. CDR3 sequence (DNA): TGTGCCAGCAGCCCTAGCCCCCCGCGAAGCGCAGATACGCAGTATTTT. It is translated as CASSPSPPRSADTQYF.

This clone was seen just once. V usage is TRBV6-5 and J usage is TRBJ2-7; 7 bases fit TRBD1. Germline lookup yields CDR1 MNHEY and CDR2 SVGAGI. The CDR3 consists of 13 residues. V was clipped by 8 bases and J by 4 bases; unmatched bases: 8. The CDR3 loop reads CASRPGQKYEQYF. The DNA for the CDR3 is TGTGCCAGCCGCCCGGGACAGAAGTACGAGCAGTACTTC.

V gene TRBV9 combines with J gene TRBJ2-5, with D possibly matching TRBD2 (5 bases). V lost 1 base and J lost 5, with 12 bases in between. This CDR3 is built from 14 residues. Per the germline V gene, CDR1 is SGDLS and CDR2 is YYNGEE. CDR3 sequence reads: CASSVRGGSETQYF. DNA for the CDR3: TGTGCCAGCAGCGTACGGGGTGGATCTGAGACCCAGTACTTC.

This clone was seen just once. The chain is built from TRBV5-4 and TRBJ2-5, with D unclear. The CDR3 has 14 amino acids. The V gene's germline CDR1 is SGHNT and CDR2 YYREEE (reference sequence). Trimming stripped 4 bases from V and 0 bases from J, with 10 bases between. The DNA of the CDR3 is TGTGCCAGCAGCGTGCGACTTTACCAAGAGACCCAGTACTTC. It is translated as CASSVRLYQETQYF. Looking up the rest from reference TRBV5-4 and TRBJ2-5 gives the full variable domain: ETGVTQSPTHLIKTRGQQVTLRCSSQSGHNTVSWYQQALGQGPQFIFQYYREEENGRGNFPPRFSGLQFPNYSSELNVNALELDDSALYLCASSVRLYQETQYFGPGTRLLVL.

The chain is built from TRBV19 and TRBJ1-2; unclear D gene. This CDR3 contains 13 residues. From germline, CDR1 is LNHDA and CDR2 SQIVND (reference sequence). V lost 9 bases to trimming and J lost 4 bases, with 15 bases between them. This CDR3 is CASRTTNGYGYTF. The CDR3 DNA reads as TGTGCCAGCCGAACGACAAACGGCTATGGCTACACCTTC.

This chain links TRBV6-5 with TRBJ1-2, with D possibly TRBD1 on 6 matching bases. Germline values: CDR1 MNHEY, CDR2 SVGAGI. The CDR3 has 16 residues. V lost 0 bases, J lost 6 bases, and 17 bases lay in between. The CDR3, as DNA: TGTGCCAGCAGTTACTCGAGGGCAGGGGCCCAGGATGGCTACACCTTC. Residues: CASSYSRAGAQDGYTF.

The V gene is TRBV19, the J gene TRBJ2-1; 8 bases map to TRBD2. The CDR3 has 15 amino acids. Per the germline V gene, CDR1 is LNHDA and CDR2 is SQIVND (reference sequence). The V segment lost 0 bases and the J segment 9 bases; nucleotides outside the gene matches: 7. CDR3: CASSIDGSGIGEQFF. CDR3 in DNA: TGTGCCAGTAGTATAGATGGTAGCGGGATCGGTGAGCAGTTCTTC.

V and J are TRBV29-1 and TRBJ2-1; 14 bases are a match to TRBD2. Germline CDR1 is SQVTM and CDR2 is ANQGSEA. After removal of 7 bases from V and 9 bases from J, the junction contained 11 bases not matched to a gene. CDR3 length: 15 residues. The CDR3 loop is CSGRPGLAGAVEQFF. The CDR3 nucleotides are TGCAGCGGGCGTCCGGGACTAGCGGGAGCTGTTGAGCAGTTCTTC.

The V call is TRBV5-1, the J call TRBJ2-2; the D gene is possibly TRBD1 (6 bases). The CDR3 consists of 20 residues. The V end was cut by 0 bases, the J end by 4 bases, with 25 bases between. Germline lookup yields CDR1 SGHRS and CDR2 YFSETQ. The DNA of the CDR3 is TGCGCCAGCAGCTTGGAACCAGGGGATAGTTATGGTTTGAGCACCGGGGAGCTGTTTTTT. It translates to CASSLEPGDSYGLSTGELFF.